The T cell receptor beta chain described here comes from a study of T cells after yellow fever vaccination. Study-wide context: Preparation used SMART-Seq v4 Ultra Low Input for the low-cell-number fractions.

One entry per CDR3 protein, called by TCRdb with MiXCR from the 5' RACE reads. Of around 310,000 distinct CDR3 sequences in the sample, 3% to 4.5% were seen once. Germline assignment: CDR1 SEHNR and CDR2 FQNEAQ (reference sequence). Trimming removed 1 base at V and 6 bases at J, with 15 bases between. This CDR3 is built from 15 residues. Findings and caveats of the study: The study noted that FACS-sorted repertoires could contain abundant clonotypes contaminating from the bulk population. Most primary-vaccination clones recurred post-booster (roughly 96% CD4, more than 85% CD8).

This clonotype was counted at least ten times. Its specificity is not known. The source of this sequence is a man aged 18-30 years who received the YFV17D yellow fever vaccine. The sample consisted of PBMCs, taken 5 days after the yellow fever booster vaccination. The genes are TRBV7-9 and TRBJ1-2; no reliable D call. This chain's CDR3 is CASSLGRHGLNGYTF. CDR3 DNA: TGTGCCAGCAGCTTAGGACGACACGGATTGAATGGCTACACCTTC.